This TCR beta chain was documented in a study of blood T cell repertoires in COVID-19. Study-level information: Researchers got acute and convalescent COVID-19 samples from the United States, Italy and Spain.

The CDR3 sequence is 15 residues long. Germline trimming cut 5 bases from V and 8 bases from J; bases unmatched to any gene: 11. Germline V lookup: CDR1 MNHEY, CDR2 SVGEGT. Residents of over 20 US areas, aged roughly 18 to 89 years, made up the participants. For recovered donors of Cohort 3, there were two negative PCRs, clearance, or symptom resolution. Per the authors' pipeline: Nucleated cell number was recorded as an estimate derived from reference gene primer amplification. Repertoires were generated with immunoSEQ multiplex PCR, while TCRdb's copy carries only in-frame clones and drops some. V and J calls and clone size come straight from that table; D and trimming were deduced from the DNA. In the table there are about 300,000 clones, nearly 90% of which are singletons.

This chain connects TRBV6-2 or TRBV6-3 to TRBJ1-2; 10 positions match TRBD1. Sequenced: PBMCs or T cells enriched from blood (not recorded which). This receptor was obtained from a woman under 40 who had recovered from COVID-19. The CDR3 spells CASSTVGQGKEGYTF. Here the CDR3 DNA reads TGTGCCAGCAGTACCGTGGGACAGGGGAAGGAAGGCTACACCTTC.